This T cell receptor (beta chain) emerged from a study of T cell responses to AZD1222 COVID-19 vaccine. TCRdb's copy holds only in-frame clones and misses some; the assay was immunoSEQ multiplex PCR. The table has 180,000 or so clones, roughly nine tenths seen once. Trimming removed 6 bases from V and 5 bases from J, with 8 bases in between. Germline-derived CDR1 and CDR2 are KGHSH and LQKENI. This CDR3 has 11 amino acids. The genes are TRBV18 and TRBJ2-7; weak D call: TRBD1 (5 bases). The TCR comes from an adult in good health. Sequences were derived from peripheral blood, sampled on day 0 of AZD1222 vaccination. CDR3 region: CASSQGNEQYV. DNA for the CDR3: TGTGCCAGCTCCCAGGGTAACGAGCAGTACGTC.